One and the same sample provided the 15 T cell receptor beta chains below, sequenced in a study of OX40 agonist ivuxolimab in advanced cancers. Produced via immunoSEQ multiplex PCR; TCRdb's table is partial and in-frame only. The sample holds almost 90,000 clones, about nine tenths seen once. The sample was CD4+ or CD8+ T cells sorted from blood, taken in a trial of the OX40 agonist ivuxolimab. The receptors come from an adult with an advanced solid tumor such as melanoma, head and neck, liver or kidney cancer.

CDR3 sequence reads: CASSYSLAGTDTQYF. DNA for the CDR3: TGTGCCAGCAGTTACTCACTAGCGGGGACAGATACGCAGTATTTT. The rearrangement joins TRBV6-5 to TRBJ2-3, with TRBD2 identical over 10 bases. The CDR3 contains 15 residues. Trimming removed 0 bases from V and 3 bases from J; junction bases left unmatched: 0. Germline loops: CDR1 MNHEY, CDR2 SVGAGI.

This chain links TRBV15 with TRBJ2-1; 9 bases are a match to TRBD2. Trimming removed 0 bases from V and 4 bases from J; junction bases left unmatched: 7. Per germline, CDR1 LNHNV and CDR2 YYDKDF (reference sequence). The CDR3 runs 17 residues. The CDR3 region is CATSRDGAGGSYNEQFF. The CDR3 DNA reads TGTGCCACCAGCAGAGATGGAGCGGGGGGAAGTTACAATGAGCAGTTCTTC.

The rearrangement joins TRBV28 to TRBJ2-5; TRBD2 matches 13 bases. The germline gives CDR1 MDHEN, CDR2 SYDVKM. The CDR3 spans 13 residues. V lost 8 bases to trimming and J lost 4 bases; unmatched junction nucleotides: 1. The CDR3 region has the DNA TGTGCCAGCTGGACTAGCGGGGGAGAGACCCAGTACTTC. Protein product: CASWTSGGETQYF.

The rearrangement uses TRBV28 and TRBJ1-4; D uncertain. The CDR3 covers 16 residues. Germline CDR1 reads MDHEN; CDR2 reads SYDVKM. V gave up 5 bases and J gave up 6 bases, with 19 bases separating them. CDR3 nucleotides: TGTGCCAGCAGTCTTGGGTCCAGAGCTACCCATGAAAAACTGTTTTTT. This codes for CASSLGSRATHEKLFF.

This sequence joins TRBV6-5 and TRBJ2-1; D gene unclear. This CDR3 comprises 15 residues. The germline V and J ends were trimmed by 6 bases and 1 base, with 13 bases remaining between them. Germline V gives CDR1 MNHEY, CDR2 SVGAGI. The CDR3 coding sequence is TGTGCCAGCAGCGGCCCGGAGAATTCCTACAATGAGCAGTTCTTC. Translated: CASSGPENSYNEQFF.

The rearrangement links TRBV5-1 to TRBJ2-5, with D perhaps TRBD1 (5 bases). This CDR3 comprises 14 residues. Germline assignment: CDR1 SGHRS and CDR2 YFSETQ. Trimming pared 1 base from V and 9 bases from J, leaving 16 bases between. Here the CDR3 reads CASSLLTDSEAQYF. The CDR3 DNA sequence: TGCGCCAGCAGCTTGTTGACAGACTCCGAGGCCCAGTACTTC. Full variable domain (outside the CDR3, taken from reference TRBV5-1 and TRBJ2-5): KAGVTQTPRYLIKTRGQQVTLSCSPISGHRSVSWYQQTPGQGLQFLFEYFSETQRNKGNFPGRFSGRQFSNSRSEMNVSTLELGDSALYLCASSLLTDSEAQYFGPGTRLLVL.

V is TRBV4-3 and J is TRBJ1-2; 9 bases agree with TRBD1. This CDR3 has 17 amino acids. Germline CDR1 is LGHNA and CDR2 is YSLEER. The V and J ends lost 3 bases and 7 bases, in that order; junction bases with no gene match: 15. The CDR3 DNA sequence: TGCGCCAGCAGCCAGCAACGGGGCGTACAGGGGGCTTCTGGCTACACCTTC. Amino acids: CASSQQRGVQGASGYTF.

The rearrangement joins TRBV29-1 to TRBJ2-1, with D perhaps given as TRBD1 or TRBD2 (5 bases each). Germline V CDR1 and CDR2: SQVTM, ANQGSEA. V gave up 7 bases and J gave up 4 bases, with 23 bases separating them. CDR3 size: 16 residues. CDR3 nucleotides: TGCAGCGGATCACGGTTCGGGACGGATCCGTACAATGAGCAGTTCTTC. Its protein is CSGSRFGTDPYNEQFF.

CDR3 sequence reads: CSVTRGRRSYNEQFF. DNA for the CDR3: TGCAGCGTTACGCGCGGGAGACGCTCCTACAATGAGCAGTTCTTC. The chain uses TRBV29-1 and TRBJ2-1; TRBD2 agrees at 7 bases. The germline gives CDR1 SQVTM, CDR2 ANQGSEA. J lost 0 bases, V lost 5 bases, and 7 bases had no gene match. The CDR3 extends over 15 amino acids.

CDR3: CASSLQPLGGTGELFF. DNA for the CDR3: TGTGCCAGCAGCTTACAACCCCTCGGAGGCACCGGGGAGCTGTTTTTT. The chain has TRBV7-2 and TRBJ2-2; a possible D gene is TRBD2 (5 bases). Trimming took 2 bases from V and 4 from J, leaving 14 bases between them. From germline, CDR1 is SGHTA and CDR2 FQGNSA. The CDR3 extends over 16 amino acids.

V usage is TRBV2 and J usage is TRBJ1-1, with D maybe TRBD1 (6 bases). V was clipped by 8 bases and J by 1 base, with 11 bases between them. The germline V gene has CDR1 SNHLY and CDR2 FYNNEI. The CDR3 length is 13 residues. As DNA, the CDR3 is TGTGCCAGCTCTAAGGACAGGAACACTGAAGCTTTCTTT. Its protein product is CASSKDRNTEAFF.

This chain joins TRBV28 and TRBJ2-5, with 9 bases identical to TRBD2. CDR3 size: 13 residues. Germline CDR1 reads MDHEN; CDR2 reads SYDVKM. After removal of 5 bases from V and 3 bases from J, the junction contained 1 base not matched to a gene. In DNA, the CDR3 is TGTGCCAGCAGTCGCGGGGGGGAAGAGACCCAGTACTTC. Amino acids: CASSRGGEETQYF.

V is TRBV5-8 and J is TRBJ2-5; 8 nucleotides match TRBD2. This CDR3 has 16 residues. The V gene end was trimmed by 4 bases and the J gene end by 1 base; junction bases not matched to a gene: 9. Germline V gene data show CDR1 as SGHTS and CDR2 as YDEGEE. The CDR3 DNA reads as TGTGCCAGCAGCCTATGGGAGCGGGGGATCCAAGAGACCCAGTACTTC. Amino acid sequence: CASSLWERGIQETQYF.

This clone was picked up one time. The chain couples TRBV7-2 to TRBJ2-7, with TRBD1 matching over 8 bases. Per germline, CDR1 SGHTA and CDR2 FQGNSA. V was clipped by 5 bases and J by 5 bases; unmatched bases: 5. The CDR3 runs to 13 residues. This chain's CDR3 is CASSTGQGNEQYF. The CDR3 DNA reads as TGTGCCAGCAGCACAGGACAGGGTAACGAGCAGTACTTC.

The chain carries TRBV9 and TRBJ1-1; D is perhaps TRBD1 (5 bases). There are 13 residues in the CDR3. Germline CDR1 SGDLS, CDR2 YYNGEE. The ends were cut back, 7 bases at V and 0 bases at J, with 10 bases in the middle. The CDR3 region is CASGGGMNTEAFF. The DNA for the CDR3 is TGTGCCAGCGGGGGTGGGATGAACACTGAAGCTTTCTTT.